Listed below are T cell receptor beta chains from one sample, sequenced in a study of blood T cell repertoires in COVID-19. The data were produced by immunoSEQ multiplex PCR, yet TCRdb's version contains in-frame clones alone and is incomplete. The top ten clones hold roughly 15% of a sample with about 220,000 clones, about 91% of them seen once. Sequencing used PBMCs or T cells enriched from blood (not recorded which). These receptors all come from a woman between 45 and 65 years old with acute COVID-19. Both conserved end residues are part of each CDR3. The D gene is left open where the match is weak. Size is omitted from some rows. Given values are once, few, many or a class for expanded clones.

CDR3nt: TGCAGTGCTTCACTAGGTCGGGAGCAGTACTTC
CDR3aa: CSASLGREQYF
v_gene: TRBV20-1
j_gene: TRBJ2-7
abundance: .
len: 11
d_gene: .

CDR3nt: TGTGCCAGCAGCTCTAGCGGGACGAACACCGGGGAGCTGTTTTTT
CDR3aa: CASSSSGTNTGELFF
v_gene: TRBV7-9
j_gene: TRBJ2-2
abundance: .
len: 15
d_gene: TRBD2

CDR3nt: TGTGCCAGCACGTCCCGGGGACAGGGCGTCAATGAGCAGTTCTTC
CDR3aa: CASTSRGQGVNEQFF
v_gene: TRBV27
j_gene: TRBJ2-1
abundance: .
len: 15
d_gene: TRBD1

CDR3nt: TGTGCCAGTACGCGGGGCCTCCGGGACCCGAAATACTACGAGCAGTACTTC
CDR3aa: CASTRGLRDPKYYEQYF
v_gene: TRBV2
j_gene: TRBJ2-7
abundance: .
len: 17
d_gene: .

CDR3nt: TGTGCCAGCTCCCCGCGGCTAGCGGGAGGGGGAGACACAGATACGCAGTATTTT
CDR3aa: CASSPRLAGGGDTDTQYF
v_gene: TRBV18
j_gene: TRBJ2-3
abundance: .
len: 18
d_gene: TRBD2

CDR3nt: TGTGCCAGCAGCGTACATAGCGGGAGGGCCGATACGCAGTATTTT
CDR3aa: CASSVHSGRADTQYF
v_gene: TRBV7-8
j_gene: TRBJ2-3
abundance: .
len: 15
d_gene: TRBD2

CDR3nt: TGCGCCAGCAGCCAAGACACGACTAGCGTATTAGCCAAAAACATTCAGTACTTC
CDR3aa: CASSQDTTSVLAKNIQYF
v_gene: TRBV4-3
j_gene: TRBJ2-4
abundance: .
len: 18
d_gene: TRBD2

CDR3nt: TGTGCCAGCAGCTCCACGGGTCTTCTTTTGGGCTACACCTTC
CDR3aa: CASSSTGLLLGYTF
v_gene: TRBV7-9
j_gene: TRBJ1-2
abundance: .
len: 14
d_gene: .

CDR3nt: TGCGCCAGCAGCCTCGCCAGGGACACTGAAGCTTTCTTT
CDR3aa: CASSLARDTEAFF
v_gene: TRBV5-1
j_gene: TRBJ1-1
abundance: .
len: 13
d_gene: .

CDR3nt: TGTGCCTGGAGTCGTCAGGGGAACTATGGCTACACCTTC
CDR3aa: CAWSRQGNYGYTF
v_gene: TRBV30
j_gene: TRBJ1-2
abundance: .
len: 13
d_gene: .

CDR3nt: TGCAGTGCTAAAACAGGCCCTCCGGAGTACTTC
CDR3aa: CSAKTGPPEYF
v_gene: TRBV20-1
j_gene: TRBJ2-5
abundance: once
len: 11
d_gene: .

CDR3nt: TGCGCCAGCACCCCTACTCCGGACAGGGGTTATTCACCCCTCCACTTT
CDR3aa: CASTPTPDRGYSPLHF
v_gene: TRBV5-1
j_gene: TRBJ1-6
abundance: .
len: 16
d_gene: TRBD1

CDR3nt: TGTGCCAGCAGCGACAGGGGGCATGGCTACACCTTC
CDR3aa: CASSDRGHGYTF
v_gene: TRBV5-6
j_gene: TRBJ1-2
abundance: once
len: 12
d_gene: TRBD1

CDR3nt: TGTGCCATCAGGGTTGACAGGGGGTTACCCTACGAGCAGTACTTC
CDR3aa: CAIRVDRGLPYEQYF
v_gene: TRBV10-3
j_gene: TRBJ2-7
abundance: .
len: 15
d_gene: TRBD1

CDR3nt: TGTGCCAGCCGGTCGGACACTGAAGCTTTCTTT
CDR3aa: CASRSDTEAFF
v_gene: TRBV2
j_gene: TRBJ1-1
abundance: few
len: 11
d_gene: .

CDR3nt: TGTGCCAGCAGTTTAGCGGGAATCAATGAGCAGTTCTTC
CDR3aa: CASSLAGINEQFF
v_gene: TRBV6-5
j_gene: TRBJ2-1
abundance: .
len: 13
d_gene: TRBD2

CDR3nt: TGTGCCAGCAGTCTAACCGGGGGCACAGATACGCAGTATTTT
CDR3aa: CASSLTGGTDTQYF
v_gene: TRBV6-4
j_gene: TRBJ2-3
abundance: .
len: 14
d_gene: .

CDR3nt: TGTGCCAGCAGCGTTCCCGGGACGGGGAGGGAAAAACTGTTTTTT
CDR3aa: CASSVPGTGREKLFF
v_gene: TRBV9
j_gene: TRBJ1-4
abundance: .
len: 15
d_gene: .

CDR3nt: TGTGCCAGCAGCTTGAAGACTAGCGGAACCCAAGAGACCCAGTACTTC
CDR3aa: CASSLKTSGTQETQYF
v_gene: TRBV7-3
j_gene: TRBJ2-5
abundance: once
len: 16
d_gene: TRBD2

CDR3nt: TGTGCCAGCTCAATGGGACAGGGGGCTGACTATGGCTACACCTTC
CDR3aa: CASSMGQGADYGYTF
v_gene: TRBV18
j_gene: TRBJ1-2
abundance: .
len: 15
d_gene: TRBD1

CDR3nt: TGTGCCAGCAGCATCCGACTAGCGGGAGGGGGCGGTGAGACCCAGTACTTC
CDR3aa: CASSIRLAGGGGETQYF
v_gene: TRBV21-1
j_gene: TRBJ2-5
abundance: .
len: 17
d_gene: .

CDR3nt: TGTGCCAGCAGCTTGGCGGCATCCACCCGGGAGTACTTC
CDR3aa: CASSLAASTREYF
v_gene: TRBV5-6
j_gene: TRBJ2-7
abundance: .
len: 13
d_gene: .

CDR3nt: TGTGCCAGCAGCTTCGGACTAGCGGGAGAGCTCGAGCAGTACTTC
CDR3aa: CASSFGLAGELEQYF
v_gene: TRBV7-2
j_gene: TRBJ2-7
abundance: .
len: 15
d_gene: TRBD2

CDR3nt: TGTGCCAGCAGCTTAGTTACTAGCGACCAGACCCAGTACTTC
CDR3aa: CASSLVTSDQTQYF
v_gene: TRBV11-2
j_gene: TRBJ2-5
abundance: .
len: 14
d_gene: TRBD2

CDR3nt: TGTGCCAGCAGCTTGGGGTTCAGGGTTAATCAGCCCCAGCATTTT
CDR3aa: CASSLGFRVNQPQHF
v_gene: TRBV5-6
j_gene: TRBJ1-5
abundance: .
len: 15
d_gene: .

CDR3nt: TGTGCCAGCAGCCTTCAGGGATTGCAGCCCCAGCATTTT
CDR3aa: CASSLQGLQPQHF
v_gene: TRBV11-2
j_gene: TRBJ1-5
abundance: few
len: 13
d_gene: .

CDR3nt: TGTGCCAGCAGCACGACAGGGGGCAATCGGAACACTGAAGCTTTCTTT
CDR3aa: CASSTTGGNRNTEAFF
v_gene: TRBV7-9
j_gene: TRBJ1-1
abundance: .
len: 16
d_gene: TRBD1

CDR3nt: TGTGCCAGTAGTTTGGGCAGGGGGGTTATCAATGAGCAGTTCTTC
CDR3aa: CASSLGRGVINEQFF
v_gene: TRBV19
j_gene: TRBJ2-1
abundance: .
len: 15
d_gene: .

CDR3nt: TGTGCCAGCAGCCAAGTGGGGACAGGGGCGCACTATGGCTACACCTTC
CDR3aa: CASSQVGTGAHYGYTF
v_gene: TRBV4-2
j_gene: TRBJ1-2
abundance: .
len: 16
d_gene: TRBD1

CDR3nt: TGCAGCGTAACCGGGACAGATAGCACAGATACGCAGTATTTT
CDR3aa: CSVTGTDSTDTQYF
v_gene: TRBV29-1
j_gene: TRBJ2-3
abundance: .
len: 14
d_gene: TRBD1

CDR3nt: TGTGCCAGCGCTGCCGCCGACAGGCCCCAAGAGACCCAGTACTTC
CDR3aa: CASAAADRPQETQYF
v_gene: TRBV28
j_gene: TRBJ2-5
abundance: .
len: 15
d_gene: .

CDR3nt: TGTGCCAGCAGTTTCACTAGCGGGAGAGCCGGGGAGCTGTTTTTT
CDR3aa: CASSFTSGRAGELFF
v_gene: TRBV7-2
j_gene: TRBJ2-2
abundance: .
len: 15
d_gene: TRBD2